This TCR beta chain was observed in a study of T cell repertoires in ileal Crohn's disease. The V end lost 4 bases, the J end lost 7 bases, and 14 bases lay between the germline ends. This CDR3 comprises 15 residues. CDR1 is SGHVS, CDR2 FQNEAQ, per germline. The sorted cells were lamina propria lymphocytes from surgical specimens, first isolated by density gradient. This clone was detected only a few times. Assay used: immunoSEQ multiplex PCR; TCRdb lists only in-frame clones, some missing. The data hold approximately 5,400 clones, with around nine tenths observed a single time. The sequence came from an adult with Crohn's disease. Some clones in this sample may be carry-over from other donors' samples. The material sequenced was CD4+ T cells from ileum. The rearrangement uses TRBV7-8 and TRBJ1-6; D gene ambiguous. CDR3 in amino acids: CASSSLGSGNSPLHF. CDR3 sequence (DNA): TGTGCCAGCAGCTCCCTCGGGTCGGGGAATTCACCCCTCCACTTT.